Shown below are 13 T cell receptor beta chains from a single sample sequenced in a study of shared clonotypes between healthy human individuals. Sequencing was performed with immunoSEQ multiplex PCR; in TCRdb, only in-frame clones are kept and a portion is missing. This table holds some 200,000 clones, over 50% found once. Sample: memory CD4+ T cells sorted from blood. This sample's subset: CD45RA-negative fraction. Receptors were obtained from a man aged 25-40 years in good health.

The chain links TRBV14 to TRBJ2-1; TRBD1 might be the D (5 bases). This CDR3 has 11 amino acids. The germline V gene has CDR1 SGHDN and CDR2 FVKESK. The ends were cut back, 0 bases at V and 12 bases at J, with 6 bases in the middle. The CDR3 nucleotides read TGTGCCAGCAGCCAAGAGCAGGGGCAGTTCTTC. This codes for CASSQEQGQFF.

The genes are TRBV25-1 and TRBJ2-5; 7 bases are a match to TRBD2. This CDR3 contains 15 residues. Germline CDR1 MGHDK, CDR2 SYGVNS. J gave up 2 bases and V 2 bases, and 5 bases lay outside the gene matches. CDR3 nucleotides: TGTGCCAGCAGTGAACCGCGGGAGCGGCAAGAGACCCAGTACTTC. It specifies CASSEPRERQETQYF.

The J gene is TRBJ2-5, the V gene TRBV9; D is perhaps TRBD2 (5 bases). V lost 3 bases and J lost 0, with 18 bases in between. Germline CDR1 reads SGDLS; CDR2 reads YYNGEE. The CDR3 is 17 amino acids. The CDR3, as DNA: TGTGCCAGCAGCGGGGGAAAGGAACGGGGTTACCAAGAGACCCAGTACTTC. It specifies CASSGGKERGYQETQYF.

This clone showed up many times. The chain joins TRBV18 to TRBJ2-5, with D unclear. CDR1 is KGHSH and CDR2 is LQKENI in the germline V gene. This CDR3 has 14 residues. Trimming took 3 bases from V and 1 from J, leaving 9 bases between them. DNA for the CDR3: TGTGCCAGCTCACCTACGGCAACCCAAGAGACCCAGTACTTC. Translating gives CASSPTATQETQYF.

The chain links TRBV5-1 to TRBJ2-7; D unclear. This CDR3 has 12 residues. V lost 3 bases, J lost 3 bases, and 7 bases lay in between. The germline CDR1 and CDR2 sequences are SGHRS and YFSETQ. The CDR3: CASSSGYYEQYF. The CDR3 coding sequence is TGCGCCAGCAGCTCAGGTTACTACGAGCAGTACTTC.

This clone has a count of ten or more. The CDR3 here is CSVVRTDTQYF. CDR3 nucleotide sequence: TGCAGCGTTGTTAGGACAGATACGCAGTATTTT. The J gene is TRBJ2-3, the V gene TRBV29-1; D ambiguous. Germline V gene sequence: CDR1 SQVTM, CDR2 ANQGSEA. V lost 4 bases, J lost 3 bases, and 5 bases lay in between. The CDR3 has 11 amino acids.

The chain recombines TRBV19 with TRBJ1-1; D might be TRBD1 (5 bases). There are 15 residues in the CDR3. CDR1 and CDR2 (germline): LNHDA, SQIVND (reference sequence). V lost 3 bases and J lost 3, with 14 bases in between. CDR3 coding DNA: TGTGCCAGTAGTATGAGTGTGCAGGGCTACACTGAAGCTTTCTTT. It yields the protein CASSMSVQGYTEAFF.

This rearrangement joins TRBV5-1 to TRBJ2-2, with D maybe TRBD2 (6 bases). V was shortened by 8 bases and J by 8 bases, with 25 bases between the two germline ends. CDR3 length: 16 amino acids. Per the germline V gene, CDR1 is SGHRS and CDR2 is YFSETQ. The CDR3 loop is CASSHRSGLNLGELFF. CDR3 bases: TGCGCCAGTTCACATCGATCGGGACTCAATTTGGGGGAGCTGTTTTTT. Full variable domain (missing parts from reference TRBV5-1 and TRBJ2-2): KAGVTQTPRYLIKTRGQQVTLSCSPISGHRSVSWYQQTPGQGLQFLFEYFSETQRNKGNFPGRFSGRQFSNSRSEMNVSTLELGDSALYLCASSHRSGLNLGELFFGEGSRLTVL.

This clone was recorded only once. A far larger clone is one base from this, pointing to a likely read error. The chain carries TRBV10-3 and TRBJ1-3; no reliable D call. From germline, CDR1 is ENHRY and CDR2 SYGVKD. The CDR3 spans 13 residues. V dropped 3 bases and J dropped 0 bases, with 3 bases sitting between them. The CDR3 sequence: CAISDSSGNTIYF. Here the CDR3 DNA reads TGTGCCATCAGTGACAGCTCTGGAAACACCATATATTTT.

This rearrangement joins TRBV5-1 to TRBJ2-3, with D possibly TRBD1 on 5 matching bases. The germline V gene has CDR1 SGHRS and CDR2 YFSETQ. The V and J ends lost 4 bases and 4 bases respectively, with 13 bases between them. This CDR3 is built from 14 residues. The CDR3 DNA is TGCGCCAGCAGCCCATTGACAGATTCAGATACGCAGTATTTT. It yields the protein CASSPLTDSDTQYF.

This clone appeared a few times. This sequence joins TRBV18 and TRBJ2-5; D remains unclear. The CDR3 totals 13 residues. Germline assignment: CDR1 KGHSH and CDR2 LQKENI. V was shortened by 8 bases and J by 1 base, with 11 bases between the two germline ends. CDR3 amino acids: CASIPPGQETQYF. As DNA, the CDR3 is TGTGCCAGCATTCCCCCAGGCCAAGAGACCCAGTACTTC.

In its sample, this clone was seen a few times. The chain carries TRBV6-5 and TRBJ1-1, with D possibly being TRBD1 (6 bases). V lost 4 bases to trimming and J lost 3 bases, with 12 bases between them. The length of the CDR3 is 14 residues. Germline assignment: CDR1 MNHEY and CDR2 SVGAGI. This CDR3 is CASSFEGGYTEAFF. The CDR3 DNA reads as TGTGCCAGCAGTTTTGAGGGGGGGTACACTGAAGCTTTCTTT.

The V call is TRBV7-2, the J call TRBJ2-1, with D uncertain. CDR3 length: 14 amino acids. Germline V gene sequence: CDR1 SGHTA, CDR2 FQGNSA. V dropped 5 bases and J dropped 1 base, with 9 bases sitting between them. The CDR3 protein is CASSPSVSYNEQFF. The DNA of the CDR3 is TGTGCCAGCAGCCCCAGCGTTTCCTACAATGAGCAGTTCTTC.